The present entry profiles one T cell receptor beta chain with its context. It was with 60 Vbeta and 13 Jbeta primers that the PCR ran. Produced via immunoSEQ multiplex PCR; TCRdb's table is partial and in-frame only. In all, the sample yields some 140,000 clones. This specimen comes from a study of cytomegalovirus exposure and HLA in healthy donors. Study information: The study's early data release held roughly 91 million unique TCRs from HLA-typed donors.

The CDR3 length is 15 residues. Trimming took 4 bases from V and 4 from J; bases not matched to a gene: 9. Germline CDR1 SGHNT, CDR2 YYREEE (reference sequence). The TCR sequence derives from a woman in her sixties or seventies in good health and CMV-seronegative. Sequencing input: PBMCs. This chain joins TRBV5-4 and TRBJ2-7; 9 bases map to TRBD1. In DNA form, the CDR3 reads TGTGCCAGCAGCGCCGGGACAGGGAACATTTACGAGCAGTACTTC. Its translation: CASSAGTGNIYEQYF.